This record concerns one T cell receptor beta chain sequence. Its specificity is unknown. All trial patients relapsed after autologous stem cell transplantation. After thawing, PBMCs were subjected to magnetic negative selection to isolate CD8+ T cells. CDR1 and CDR2 from the germline V gene are MNHNS and SASEGT. The V and J ends lost 4 bases and 5 bases respectively, with 15 bases between them. CDR3 length equals 14 residues. Profiled with immunoSEQ multiplex PCR; TCRdb holds only in-frame clones, not every one. The repertoire holds fewer than 30,000 clones, with almost 90% as singletons. The record originates from a study of PD-1 blockade in classical Hodgkin lymphoma. The study's findings and limits: Reported baseline diversity: healthy donors highest, relapsed/refractory patients lowest. Before treatment, complete responders showed about the same diversity as newly diagnosed patients. Why repertoires differed is undefined; disease activity or prior therapy possibly contributed.

V gene TRBV6-1 combines with J gene TRBJ2-7; no firm D call. The source of this sequence is a human donor with classical Hodgkin lymphoma. The sample in question was CD8+ T cells from blood, obtained at baseline. CDR3 sequence reads: CASSVAGIVDEQYF. The CDR3 DNA follows: TGTGCCAGCAGTGTGGCAGGAATCGTCGACGAGCAGTACTTC.